These 25 T cell receptor beta chains were all obtained from the same sample, sequenced in a study of blood T cell repertoires in COVID-19. Clones were sequenced by immunoSEQ multiplex PCR, and TCRdb holds only the in-frame ones, with some missing. Of hundreds of thousands of clones detected, approximately 84% appear once; the ten largest clones hold about 1.7%. Material: PBMCs or T cells enriched from blood (not recorded which). Receptors were obtained from a man aged 35 to 55 who had recovered from COVID-19.

This clone has only one observation. V and J are TRBV18 and TRBJ1-1; the match to TRBD1 covers 7 bases. J was trimmed by 3 bases and V by 6 bases; bases with no gene match: 4. CDR1 is KGHSH and CDR2 is LQKENI in the germline V gene. The CDR3 consists of 13 residues. The CDR3 spells CASSDTGDTEAFF. CDR3 DNA: TGTGCCAGCTCGGATACAGGGGACACTGAAGCTTTCTTT.

V and J are TRBV5-5 and TRBJ1-1; tentatively, D is TRBD1 (6 bases). Per the germline V gene, CDR1 is SGHKS and CDR2 is YYEKEE (reference sequence). The CDR3 length is 16 residues. Trimming removed 3 bases at V and 4 bases at J, with 19 bases between. CDR3 loop: CASSSLGGGSGTEAFF. CDR3 DNA: TGTGCCAGCAGCTCCCTTGGGGGGGGCTCGGGCACTGAAGCTTTCTTT.

CDR3 amino acids: CASSLGGLMGQYF. The CDR3 DNA reads as TGTGCCAGCAGCTTAGGGGGACTGATGGGGCAGTACTTC. The rearrangement links TRBV13 to TRBJ2-7; TRBD2 is a possible D gene (6 bases). Trimming pared 0 bases from V and 9 bases from J, leaving 12 bases between. Germline V gives CDR1 PRHDT, CDR2 FYEKMQ (reference sequence). The CDR3 extends over 13 amino acids. Full variable domain (rest looked up from reference TRBV13 and TRBJ2-7): AAGVIQSPRHLIKEKRETATLKCYPIPRHDTVYWYQQGPGQDPQFLISFYEKMQSDKGSIPDRFSAQQFSDYHSELNMSSLELGDSALYFCASSLGGLMGQYFGPGTRLTVT.

The chain has TRBV6-5 and TRBJ2-7; no clear D gene. Germline V gene sequence: CDR1 MNHEY, CDR2 SVGAGI. This CDR3 is built from 13 residues. Trimming removed 6 bases at V and 2 bases at J, with 11 bases between. CDR3: CASRAEWPYEQYF. CDR3 nucleotide sequence: TGTGCCAGCAGGGCGGAATGGCCCTACGAGCAGTACTTC.

This chain uses TRBV4-2 with TRBJ2-2; 8 bases agree with TRBD2. CDR3 length equals 16 residues. V trimming: 0 bases; J trimming: 7 bases; junction bases outside the gene matches: 7. Germline CDR1 is LGHNA and CDR2 is YNFKEQ. CDR3 protein: CASSQDRGGAIGELFF. The CDR3 nucleotides are TGTGCCAGCAGCCAAGATCGGGGGGGCGCGATCGGGGAGCTGTTTTTT.

The chain joins TRBV30 to TRBJ1-2; D unresolved. Per germline, CDR1 GTSNPN and CDR2 SVGIG (reference sequence). Between the trimmed V and J ends, which lost 5 bases and 5 bases, there was a span of 15 bases. CDR3 length: 13 residues. In DNA, the CDR3 is TGTGCCTGGGGACTGAGGGCAGGATATGGCTACACCTTC. Translation: CAWGLRAGYGYTF.

This clone appeared a single time. The chain couples TRBV7-2 to TRBJ1-1; 10 nucleotides agree with TRBD1. Germline V gene lookup returns CDR1 SGHTA and CDR2 FQGNSA. The CDR3 spans 15 residues. Trimming took 5 bases from V and 4 from J; bases not matched to a gene: 7. CDR3 sequence (DNA): TGTGCCAGCAGCATCAGACAGGGGGCGAGCACTGAAGCTTTCTTT. Translation gives CASSIRQGASTEAFF.

The V and J genes are TRBV7-2 and TRBJ2-3; maybe TRBD2 (5 bases). Germline CDR1 SGHTA, CDR2 FQGNSA. With 5 bases removed from V and 5 bases from J, the gap between germline ends came to 20 bases. The CDR3 is 16 residues long. The CDR3: CASSTRSPHGGDTQYF. In DNA form, the CDR3 reads TGTGCCAGCAGCACCCGGAGTCCCCACGGAGGAGATACGCAGTATTTT.

The chain recombines TRBV28 with TRBJ2-1; 8 bases line up with TRBD2. Germline V gene lookup returns CDR1 MDHEN and CDR2 SYDVKM. The CDR3 totals 17 residues. Unmatched junction bases numbered 8, after V lost 4 bases and J lost 0 bases. The CDR3 loop is CASSSSGYPSSYNEQFF. The CDR3 coding sequence is TGTGCCAGCAGTTCTAGCGGGTATCCGAGCTCCTACAATGAGCAGTTCTTC.

The chain carries TRBV24-1 and TRBJ2-3, with 7 positions matching TRBD2. This CDR3 is 14 amino acids long. The V gene end was trimmed by 3 bases and the J gene end by 9 bases; junction bases not matched to a gene: 8. Germline V lookup: CDR1 KGHDR, CDR2 SFDVKD. This CDR3 reads CATSDREVERTQYF. In DNA, the CDR3 is TGTGCCACCAGTGATCGGGAGGTAGAGAGAACGCAGTATTTT.

The rearrangement uses TRBV12-3 or TRBV12-4 and TRBJ2-7, with a weak D call TRBD1 (5 bases). The CDR3 spans 12 residues. The V end lost 5 bases, the J end lost 3 bases, and 8 bases lay between the germline ends. CDR3 sequence reads: CASSDQGYEQYF. The CDR3 DNA reads TGTGCCAGCAGTGACCAGGGCTACGAGCAGTACTTC.

J is TRBJ2-4 and V is TRBV5-1; 7 bases agree with TRBD2. With 0 bases clipped from V and 6 bases from J, the junction kept 15 bases outside the gene matches. The CDR3 has 18 residues. Germline V gene data show CDR1 as SGHRS and CDR2 as YFSETQ. The CDR3 region is CASSLEGISGPLRNIQYF. In DNA, the CDR3 is TGCGCCAGCAGCTTGGAAGGTATTAGCGGGCCTCTAAGAAACATTCAGTACTTC.

This clone came up once. The chain carries TRBV29-1 and TRBJ1-3; D is perhaps TRBD1 (5 bases). This CDR3 contains 15 residues. V lost 7 bases and J 1 base, leaving 17 bases between the germline ends. The germline V gene has CDR1 SQVTM and CDR2 ANQGSEA. The CDR3 sequence: CSGIILRASGNTIYF. The CDR3, as DNA: TGCAGCGGCATAATACTCAGGGCATCTGGAAACACCATATATTTT.

As to this clone: Sequence at one end of the junction differs from germline and may be a read error. V is TRBV7-9 and J is TRBJ1-5; no reliable D call. This CDR3 is 13 amino acids long. The germline V gene has CDR1 SEHNR and CDR2 FQNEAQ (reference sequence). The CDR3 region has the DNA TGTGCCAGCAGCTTAGCGGCGTCAGGAAGAAAGTATTTT. Translation: CASSLAASGRKYF.

The chain uses TRBV3-1 (or the pseudogene TRBV3-2) and TRBJ1-6; D is possibly TRBD1 (5 bases). This CDR3 has 13 amino acids. The V gene lost 1 base and the J gene lost 9 bases, with 7 bases spanning the gap. Germline CDR1 is LGHDT and CDR2 is YNNKEL (reference sequence). The CDR3 region is CASSQVGGSPLHF. The CDR3 bases are TGTGCCAGCAGCCAAGTCGGGGGTTCACCCCTCCACTTT.

The V and J genes are TRBV4-2 and TRBJ1-4, with TRBD1 identical over 8 bases. V shed 3 bases and J 8 bases; nucleotides not matched to a gene: 8. Germline V CDR1 and CDR2: LGHNA, YNFKEQ. The CDR3 sequence is 15 residues long. As DNA, the CDR3 is TGTGCCAGCAGCCACCACAGGGGGGAACGAGAAAAACTGTTTTTT. Protein sequence: CASSHHRGEREKLFF.

V usage is TRBV4-1 and J usage is TRBJ1-1; 9 positions agree with TRBD1. Trimming removed 1 base from V and 5 bases from J; junction bases left unmatched: 2. CDR1 MGHRA and CDR2 YSYEKL come from the germline V gene. This CDR3 has 14 residues. The CDR3 here is CASSQVGQGTEAFF. The CDR3 nucleotides read TGCGCCAGCAGCCAAGTGGGACAGGGAACTGAAGCTTTCTTT.

The chain combines TRBV11-2 with TRBJ1-4, with 10 bases aligning to TRBD1. Germline trimming cut 3 bases from V and 5 bases from J; bases unmatched to any gene: 3. Germline CDR1 is SGHAT and CDR2 is FQNNGV. The CDR3 runs 15 residues. This CDR3 reads CASSLGTGVNEKLFF. CDR3 bases: TGTGCCAGCAGCTTGGGGACAGGGGTGAATGAAAAACTGTTTTTT.

The V call is TRBV18, the J call TRBJ1-1; D is possibly TRBD1 (6 bases). Germline V gene sequence: CDR1 KGHSH, CDR2 LQKENI. Trimming cost V 3 bases and J 0 bases, with 20 bases left between them. The CDR3 is made up of 18 amino acids. The CDR3 DNA is TGTGCCAGCTCACCTATTGCGAGGACAGCTTCGTTGAACACTGAAGCTTTCTTT. Protein sequence: CASSPIARTASLNTEAFF. Complete variable domain (other parts from reference TRBV18 and TRBJ1-1): NAGVMQNPRHLVRRRGQEARLRCSPMKGHSHVYWYRQLPEEGLKFMVYLQKENIIDESGMPKERFSAEFPKEGPSILRIQQVVRGDSAAYFCASSPIARTASLNTEAFFGQGTRLTVV.

In its sample, this clone was seen many times. This chain links TRBV18 with TRBJ1-5; 12 bases fit TRBD1. The CDR3 spans 15 residues. The V gene's germline CDR1 is KGHSH and CDR2 LQKENI. The V gene end was trimmed by 4 bases and the J gene end by 5 bases; junction bases not matched to a gene: 3. CDR3 in DNA: TGTGCCAGCTCACGGGACAGGGGGCAGGATCAGCCCCAGCATTTT. This gives the protein CASSRDRGQDQPQHF.

The count of this clone is one. The rearrangement links TRBV2 to TRBJ2-3; TRBD2 matches 13 bases. V gave up 7 bases and J gave up 3 bases; unmatched junction bases: 4. This CDR3 contains 15 residues. Germline V gene sequence: CDR1 SNHLY, CDR2 FYNNEI. The CDR3 DNA reads TGTGCCAGCACCACGGGACTAGCGGGAACAGATACGCAGTATTTT. Translation: CASTTGLAGTDTQYF.

V is TRBV28 and J is TRBJ2-1; 11 bases line up with TRBD2. The CDR3 totals 15 residues. Trimming removed 4 bases from V and 9 bases from J; junction bases left unmatched: 8. Germline loops: CDR1 MDHEN, CDR2 SYDVKM. CDR3 region: CASSSLAGGTSEQFF. CDR3 nucleotide sequence: TGTGCCAGCAGTTCGTTAGCGGGGGGGACCAGTGAGCAGTTCTTC. The full variable domain, with the rest looked up from reference TRBV28 and TRBJ2-1, is DVKVTQSSRYLVKRTGEKVFLECVQDMDHENMFWYRQDPGLGLRLIYFSYDVKMKEKGDIPEGYSVSREKKERFSLILESASTNQTSMYLCASSSLAGGTSEQFFGPGTRLTVL.

This sequence joins TRBV6-1 and TRBJ1-5; TRBD1 is a possible D gene (5 bases). Germline V CDR1 and CDR2: MNHNS, SASEGT. V was shortened by 3 bases and J by 0 bases, with 12 bases between the two germline ends. The CDR3 is made up of 16 amino acids. CDR3 region: CASSEPGLYSNQPQHF. The CDR3 DNA is TGTGCCAGCAGTGAGCCGGGACTTTATAGCAATCAGCCCCAGCATTTT.

The CDR3 sequence is CASSLGPPEQFF. CDR3 nucleotide sequence: TGTGCCAGCAGCCTGGGCCCGCCCGAGCAGTTCTTC. The rearrangement joins TRBV6-5 to TRBJ2-1; D is unclear. Trimming took off 6 bases at V and 10 bases at J, with 13 bases between the two ends. Germline values: CDR1 MNHEY, CDR2 SVGAGI. The CDR3 length is 12 residues.

The V and J genes are TRBV5-1 and TRBJ1-1; 7 bases map to TRBD1. From germline, CDR1 is SGHRS and CDR2 YFSETQ. The CDR3 is made up of 14 amino acids. V shed 4 bases, J shed 4 bases, and the junction held 7 bases outside the gene matches. CDR3 in amino acids: CASSPGQAPTEAFF. The CDR3 DNA reads as TGCGCCAGCAGCCCTGGACAGGCCCCCACTGAAGCTTTCTTT.